The rows below give T cell receptor beta chains drawn from one sample of a study of OX40 agonist ivuxolimab in advanced cancers. Produced via immunoSEQ multiplex PCR; TCRdb's table is partial and in-frame only. The sample includes tens of thousands of clones, about 85% of them seen just once. Here the sequenced sample was CD4+ or CD8+ T cells sorted from blood, taken in a trial of the OX40 agonist ivuxolimab. These receptors came from an adult with an advanced solid tumor such as melanoma, head and neck, liver or kidney cancer. Both conserved end residues are part of each CDR3. A D gene is named only where the DNA matches it firmly. Size tells how often a clone was seen (once, few, many) or the class of an expanded clone, and some rows leave it out.

CDR3 DNA,CDR3 protein,clone size,D gene,J gene,V gene
TGTGCCAGCAGCACCGGACAGAGTCTAATGAACACTGAAGCTTTCTTT,CASSTGQSLMNTEAFF,once,NA,TRBJ1-1,TRBV5-5
TGTGCCAGTAGTATGGGACTAGCGGGAGGCCGAAACACCGGGGAGCTGTTTTTT,CASSMGLAGGRNTGELFF,NA,TRBD2,TRBJ2-2,TRBV19
TGTGCCAGCAGCTTAAACGCAGGGGACCCGAATGGCTACACCTTC,CASSLNAGDPNGYTF,NA,NA,TRBJ1-2,TRBV7-3
TGTGCCTGGAGTGCCGACAGGGGGACCTACAATGAGCAGTTCTTC,CAWSADRGTYNEQFF,NA,TRBD1,TRBJ2-1,TRBV30
TGTGCCAGCAGTCTGGGTCCGGGAGATATAGCCAAAAACATTCAGTACTTC,CASSLGPGDIAKNIQYF,NA,NA,TRBJ2-4,TRBV25-1
TGTGCCAGCAGTCCGGGACAGTATAACTATGGCTACACCTTC,CASSPGQYNYGYTF,NA,TRBD1,TRBJ1-2,TRBV27
TGTGCCAGCAGCCCAGGGACTAGCGGGAGGATGAACACCGGGGAGCTGTTTTTT,CASSPGTSGRMNTGELFF,NA,TRBD2,TRBJ2-2,TRBV9
TGCAGCGTGGGGTGGGGGGCCGACTACAATGAGCAGTTCTTC,CSVGWGADYNEQFF,NA,NA,TRBJ2-1,TRBV29-1
TGTGCCAGCTCACCCTTAGCGGGGTCTATGGACGAGCAGTACTTC,CASSPLAGSMDEQYF,NA,TRBD2,TRBJ2-7,TRBV18
TGTGCCATCAGTGAGTCTGGGGCAGATACGCAGTATTTT,CAISESGADTQYF,NA,NA,TRBJ2-3,TRBV10-3
TGTGCCAGCAGTTTACCAGGGGACAGCAATCAGCCCCAGCATTTT,CASSLPGDSNQPQHF,NA,NA,TRBJ1-5,TRBV28
TGCGCCAGCAAAACCGGGACTAGCGAAGGCACAGATACGCAGTATTTT,CASKTGTSEGTDTQYF,NA,TRBD2,TRBJ2-3,TRBV4-1
TGTGCCAGCAGGGAAGCGCCTAGCACAGATACGCAGTATTTT,CASREAPSTDTQYF,NA,NA,TRBJ2-3,TRBV28
TGTGCCAGCTCATTTGGGAGAGCGGGACTCTCCTACGAGCAGTACTTC,CASSFGRAGLSYEQYF,NA,TRBD2,TRBJ2-7,TRBV18
TGTGCCAGCAGCTTAGTAGTAGGGAATACCGGGGAGCTGTTTTTT,CASSLVVGNTGELFF,NA,NA,TRBJ2-2,TRBV7-8
TGTGCCCTACAGGGGTATGGCTACACCTTC,CALQGYGYTF,once,TRBD1,TRBJ1-2,TRBV7-2
TGTGCCAGCAGTTATCAGGGTGACTATGGCTACACCTTC,CASSYQGDYGYTF,NA,NA,TRBJ1-2,TRBV6-6
TGCGCCAGCGCGAGGGACTCCCCCTTGGAGCAGTACTTC,CASARDSPLEQYF,NA,NA,TRBJ2-7,TRBV5-1
TGTGCCAGCAGCTTAGATGCTAGCGGGAACAATGAGCAGTTCTTC,CASSLDASGNNEQFF,NA,TRBD2,TRBJ2-1,TRBV7-9
TGCGCCAGCAGCTTGGGACCCGAGAAGGTTGCCTTC,CASSLGPEKVAF,NA,NA,TRBJ1-2,TRBV5-1
TGTGCCAGTAGACCGACAGGGGATGGGGGTCAGCCCCAGCATTTT,CASRPTGDGGQPQHF,NA,TRBD1,TRBJ1-5,TRBV19
TGTGCCAGCAGTGTACAACAGAGGGAGACCCAGTACTTC,CASSVQQRETQYF,NA,NA,TRBJ2-5,TRBV6-1
TGTGCCAGCAGTGAATCTGAGATAGACGAGCAGTACTTC,CASSESEIDEQYF,NA,NA,TRBJ2-7,TRBV2
TGTGCCTCGGCTCCAGCCGGAAACACCATATATTTT,CASAPAGNTIYF,NA,NA,TRBJ1-3,TRBV30
TGTGCCAGTAGTATAATATCCGCAAGTAGCAATCAGCCCCAGCATTTT,CASSIISASSNQPQHF,NA,NA,TRBJ1-5,TRBV19
TGTGCCAGCAGCTTAGCGCCGGGATTTAACACCGGGGAGCTGTTTTTT,CASSLAPGFNTGELFF,NA,NA,TRBJ2-2,TRBV7-2
TGTGCCAGTAGCTTAATGTCTAGCGTAACAGATACGCAGTATTTT,CASSLMSSVTDTQYF,NA,NA,TRBJ2-3,TRBV7-3
TGTGCCAGCAGCCCAGACCCTAATAATTATACGCAGTATTTT,CASSPDPNNYTQYF,few,NA,TRBJ2-3,TRBV2
TGTGCCAGCAGCAGGGTTTCCTCTGGGGCCAACGTCCTGACTTTC,CASSRVSSGANVLTF,few,NA,TRBJ2-6,TRBV7-9
TGTGCCAGCAGCCCGCGTCCCGGGACAGAGACCCAGTACTTC,CASSPRPGTETQYF,NA,NA,TRBJ2-5,TRBV9
TGTGCCAGCTCACGAGGACAGGGGGATCAGCCCCAGCATTTT,CASSRGQGDQPQHF,NA,TRBD1,TRBJ1-5,TRBV18
TGTGCCAGTAGTATCTTGATAAGTAGCGCGCGCACCGGGGAGCTGTTTTTT,CASSILISSARTGELFF,NA,NA,TRBJ2-2,TRBV19
TGTGCCAGCAGCTTGGATCAGGGATTCTCCTACGAGCAGTACTTC,CASSLDQGFSYEQYF,NA,NA,TRBJ2-7,TRBV5-4
TGTGCCAGCAGCCAAACTGCAGGGTTCGGTGAGCAGTTCTTC,CASSQTAGFGEQFF,NA,NA,TRBJ2-1,TRBV14
TGTGCCAGCAGCTCCCGGACAGGGGAGCAAGAGACCCAGTACTTC,CASSSRTGEQETQYF,NA,TRBD1,TRBJ2-5,TRBV5-5
TGCGCCAGCAGCCGAACGGGACAGAAGAACACTGAAGCTTTCTTT,CASSRTGQKNTEAFF,NA,TRBD1,TRBJ1-1,TRBV5-1
TGCGCCAGCAGCAGGACCCCAAATGACTATGGCTACACCTTC,CASSRTPNDYGYTF,NA,NA,TRBJ1-2,TRBV5-1
TGTGCCAGCAGCTCCACTAGCGTTGGCACAGATACGCAGTATTTT,CASSSTSVGTDTQYF,NA,TRBD2,TRBJ2-3,TRBV9
TGTGCCATCAGTGGGGGACAGTTTGGCACTGAAGCTTTCTTT,CAISGGQFGTEAFF,NA,TRBD1,TRBJ1-1,TRBV10-3
TGTGCCAGCAGTGGACGGGGGCCGGGGTACGAGCAGTACTTC,CASSGRGPGYEQYF,NA,NA,TRBJ2-7,TRBV2
TGTGCCAGCAGCTTAGGGGGAGCGGGAGGCACCGGGGAGCTGTTTTTT,CASSLGGAGGTGELFF,NA,TRBD2,TRBJ2-2,TRBV5-4
TGCGCCAGCAGCTCGGGGCGGGACCCTAATTCACCCCTCCACTTT,CASSSGRDPNSPLHF,NA,NA,TRBJ1-6,TRBV5-1
TGTGCCAGCAGTGGTAACACTGAAGCTTTCTTT,CASSGNTEAFF,once,NA,TRBJ1-1,TRBV27
TGCGCCAGCAGCTTGTGGGGTCAGCGTGAACAAGAGACCCAGTACTTC,CASSLWGQREQETQYF,NA,NA,TRBJ2-5,TRBV5-1
TGTGCCAGCAGTTTGGGGCGGGAAGAGACCCAGTACTTC,CASSLGREETQYF,NA,NA,TRBJ2-5,TRBV28
TGTGCCAGCAGCGAGGCCGGGACAGCGAACACCGGGGAGCTGTTTTTT,CASSEAGTANTGELFF,NA,TRBD1,TRBJ2-2,TRBV9
TGTGCCAGCAGTGACGGACTGAACACCGGGGAGCTGTTTTTT,CASSDGLNTGELFF,NA,NA,TRBJ2-2,TRBV6-1
TGTGCCATCAGTGAGCTGGCGGTCGGGCCAGATACGCAGTATTTT,CAISELAVGPDTQYF,NA,NA,TRBJ2-3,TRBV10-3
TGTGCCAGCCGGAGTACAGTCTACGAGCAGTACTTC,CASRSTVYEQYF,NA,NA,TRBJ2-7,TRBV25-1
TGTGCCATCAGTGACACCCTCGGGGAGCTGTTTTTT,CAISDTLGELFF,NA,NA,TRBJ2-2,TRBV10-3
TGTGCCAGCAGAAATACAGCTAACTATGGCTACACCTTC,CASRNTANYGYTF,NA,NA,TRBJ1-2,TRBV28
TGTGCCATCACTGTTGACAGGGGCCGAAACACCATATATTTT,CAITVDRGRNTIYF,NA,TRBD1,TRBJ1-3,TRBV10-3
TGTGCCAGCAGTTTGGATCTCTACAGGGAGGACGAGCAGTACTTC,CASSLDLYREDEQYF,NA,NA,TRBJ2-7,TRBV5-4